This TCR beta chain is from a study of OX40 agonist ivuxolimab in advanced cancers. Study-level findings and limits: Doses of 0.1 to 3.0 mg/kg were accompanied by clonal expansion of CD4+ and CD8+ blood T cells by week 6.

Germline lookup yields CDR1 SGHTS and CDR2 YDEGEE. Unmatched junction bases numbered 6, after V lost 3 bases and J lost 1 base. The CDR3 has 16 amino acids. Comment on this clone: Its antigen is unidentified.

Autoimmune disease history or systemic immunosuppression meant exclusion. The table came from immunoSEQ multiplex PCR; TCRdb's copy has only in-frame clones and leaves some out. The sample shows around 150,000 clones, around 93% of them seen only once. The V and J genes are TRBV5-8 and TRBJ2-3, with 9 bases fitting TRBD1. The sequence was obtained from an adult with an advanced solid tumor such as melanoma, head and neck, liver or kidney cancer. Here the sequenced sample was CD4+ or CD8+ T cells sorted from blood, taken in a trial of the OX40 agonist ivuxolimab. The CDR3 DNA reads TGTGCCAGCAGCTCGACCCGACAGGGGGGCACAGATACGCAGTATTTT. Translated, it gives CASSSTRQGGTDTQYF. The entire variable domain, with the rest obtained from reference TRBV5-8 and TRBJ2-3, is as follows: EAGVTQSPTHLIKTRGQQATLRCSPISGHTSVYWYQQALGLGLQFLLWYDEGEERNRGNFPPRFSGRQFPNYSSELNVNALELEDSALYLCASSSTRQGGTDTQYFGPGTRLTVL.